This T cell receptor (beta chain) originates from a study of blood T cell repertoires in COVID-19. Germline-derived CDR1 and CDR2 are LNHNV and YYDKDF (reference sequence). This CDR3 comprises 12 residues. The ends were cut back, 9 bases at V and 1 base at J, with 9 bases in the middle. Clones were sequenced by immunoSEQ multiplex PCR, and TCRdb holds only the in-frame ones, with some missing. The sample comprises over 100,000 clones, 65% to 90% of which are singletons, and 7% to 9.5% rests with the top ten. The clonotype was recovered from a woman aged 80 or over with active or convalescent COVID-19. V gene TRBV15 combines with J gene TRBJ2-5, with D unresolved. Sequencing input: peripheral blood. The CDR3 loop reads CATAFGQETQYF. As DNA, the CDR3 is TGTGCCACAGCTTTTGGCCAAGAGACCCAGTACTTC.